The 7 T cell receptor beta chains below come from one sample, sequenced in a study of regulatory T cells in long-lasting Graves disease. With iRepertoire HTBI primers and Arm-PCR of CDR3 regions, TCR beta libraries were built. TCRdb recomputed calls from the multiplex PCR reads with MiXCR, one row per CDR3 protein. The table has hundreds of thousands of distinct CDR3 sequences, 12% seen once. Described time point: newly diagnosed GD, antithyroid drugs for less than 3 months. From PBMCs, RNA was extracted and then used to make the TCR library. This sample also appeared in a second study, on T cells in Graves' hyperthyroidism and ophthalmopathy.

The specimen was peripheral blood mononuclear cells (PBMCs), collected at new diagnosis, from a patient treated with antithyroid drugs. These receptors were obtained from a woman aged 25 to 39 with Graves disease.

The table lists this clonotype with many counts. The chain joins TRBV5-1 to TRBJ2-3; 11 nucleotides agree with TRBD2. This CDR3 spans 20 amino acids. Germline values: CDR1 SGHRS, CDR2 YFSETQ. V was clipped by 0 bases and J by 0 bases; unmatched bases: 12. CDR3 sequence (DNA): TGCGCCAGCAGCTTGGCCCAGACTAGCGGGACCCTCTCTAGCACAGATACGCAGTATTTT. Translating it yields CASSLAQTSGTLSSTDTQYF.

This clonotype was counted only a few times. The chain's CDR3 is CAWGHTNTEAFF. The DNA of the CDR3 is TGTGCCTGGGGACACACAAACACTGAAGCTTTCTTT. The chain recombines TRBV30 with TRBJ1-1; TRBD1 might be the D (5 bases). Trimming left V 5 bases short and J 2 bases short, with 9 bases between. CDR1 GTSNPN and CDR2 SVGIG come from the germline V gene (reference sequence). CDR3 length equals 12 residues.

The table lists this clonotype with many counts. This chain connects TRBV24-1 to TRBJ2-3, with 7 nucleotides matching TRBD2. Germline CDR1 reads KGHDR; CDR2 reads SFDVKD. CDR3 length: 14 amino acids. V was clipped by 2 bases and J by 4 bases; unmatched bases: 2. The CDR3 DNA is TGTGCCACCAGTGATTCCGCGGGGGCAGATACGCAGTATTTT. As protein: CATSDSAGADTQYF.

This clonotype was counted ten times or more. The CDR3 loop is CASNTGAEDEQYF. CDR3 DNA: TGTGCCAGCAATACGGGAGCAGAAGACGAGCAGTACTTC. The V and J genes are TRBV9 and TRBJ2-7; maybe TRBD2 (6 bases). Germline assignment: CDR1 SGDLS and CDR2 YYNGEE. The length of the CDR3 is 13 residues. V dropped 6 bases and J dropped 5 bases, with 15 bases sitting between them.

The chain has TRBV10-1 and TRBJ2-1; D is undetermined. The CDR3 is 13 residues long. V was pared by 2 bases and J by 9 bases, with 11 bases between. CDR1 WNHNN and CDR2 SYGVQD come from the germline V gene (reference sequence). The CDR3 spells CASSETPSGEQFF. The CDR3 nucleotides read TGCGCCAGCAGTGAGACCCCCTCTGGTGAGCAGTTCTTC.

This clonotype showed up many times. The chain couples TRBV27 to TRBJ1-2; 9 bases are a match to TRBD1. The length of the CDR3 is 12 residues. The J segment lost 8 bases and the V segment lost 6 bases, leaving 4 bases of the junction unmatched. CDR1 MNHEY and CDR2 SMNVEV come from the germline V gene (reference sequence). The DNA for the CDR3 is TGTGCCAGCAGACAGGGGGCGCGAGGCTACACCTTC. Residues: CASRQGARGYTF.

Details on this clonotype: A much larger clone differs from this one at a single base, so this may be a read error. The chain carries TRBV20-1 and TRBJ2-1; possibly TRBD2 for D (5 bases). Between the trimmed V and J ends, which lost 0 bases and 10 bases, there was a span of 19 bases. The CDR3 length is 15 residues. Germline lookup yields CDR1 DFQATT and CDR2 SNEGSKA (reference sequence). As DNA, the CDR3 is TGCAGTGCTAGAGATTGGAGGCTCGGACTTCACGAGCAGTTCTTC. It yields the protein CSARDWRLGLHEQFF.